Listed below are T cell receptor beta chains from one sample, sequenced in a study of blood T cell repertoires in COVID-19. The assay was immunoSEQ multiplex PCR, and TCRdb's table has in-frame clones only and misses some. In the table there are around 200,000 clones, around four fifths of which are singletons. Sequenced sample: peripheral blood. Receptors originate from a woman between 35 and 50 years old with COVID-19, enrolled during active disease. The CDR3 runs from the conserved cysteine through the conserved F or W. A D gene is named only where the DNA matches it firmly. Rows give clone size only sometimes, using once, few, many, or a class for an expanded clone.

j_call: TRBJ2-2
clone_size: .
d_call: .
v_call: TRBV5-1
cdr3_nt: TGCGCCAGCAGCTTTGGTAGTTCCGGGGAGCTGTTTTTT
cdr3_aa: CASSFGSSGELFF

j_call: TRBJ2-3
clone_size: .
d_call: .
v_call: TRBV5-1
cdr3_nt: TGCGCCAGCAGCGGACTTAGCACAGATACGCAGTATTTT
cdr3_aa: CASSGLSTDTQYF

j_call: TRBJ2-5
clone_size: .
d_call: TRBD2
v_call: TRBV28
cdr3_nt: TGTGCCAGCAGTTTATTCCCCCACCCCAGCGGGAGGGTCGAGACCCAGTACTTC
cdr3_aa: CASSLFPHPSGRVETQYF

j_call: TRBJ2-3
clone_size: .
d_call: TRBD1
v_call: TRBV23-1
cdr3_nt: TGCGCCAGCAGTCAATCACTTGGGACAGGGTTAACAGATACGCAGTATTTT
cdr3_aa: CASSQSLGTGLTDTQYF

j_call: TRBJ2-5
clone_size: .
d_call: TRBD2
v_call: TRBV6-5
cdr3_nt: TGTGCCAGCAGTTACTCGGCGGGGGACCGGGAGACCCAGTACTTC
cdr3_aa: CASSYSAGDRETQYF

j_call: TRBJ2-1
clone_size: .
d_call: TRBD1
v_call: TRBV3-1/TRBV3-2
cdr3_nt: TGTGCCAGCAGGGCAGGGACAGGGGACAATGAGCAGTTCTTC
cdr3_aa: CASRAGTGDNEQFF

j_call: TRBJ2-7
clone_size: .
d_call: TRBD1
v_call: TRBV28
cdr3_nt: TGTGCCAGCAATCCTACCGGGACAGGGGGCTACGAGCAGTACTTC
cdr3_aa: CASNPTGTGGYEQYF

j_call: TRBJ1-6
clone_size: .
d_call: TRBD1
v_call: TRBV4-1
cdr3_nt: TGCGCCAGCAGCCAAGAGGGGACAGGGGGTTCACCCCTCCACTTT
cdr3_aa: CASSQEGTGGSPLHF

j_call: TRBJ2-2
clone_size: .
d_call: TRBD2
v_call: TRBV11-3
cdr3_nt: TGTGCCAGCAGCCCGGGACTAGTCAACGGCGGGGAGCTGTTTTTT
cdr3_aa: CASSPGLVNGGELFF

j_call: TRBJ2-3
clone_size: .
d_call: .
v_call: TRBV28
cdr3_nt: TGTGCCAGCAGTTTATTAGGGAGTGGCACAGATACGCAGTATTTT
cdr3_aa: CASSLLGSGTDTQYF

j_call: TRBJ2-3
clone_size: .
d_call: TRBD2
v_call: TRBV14
cdr3_nt: TGTGCCAGCGGCCGTGGACTAGCGGGATACACAGATACGCAGTATTTT
cdr3_aa: CASGRGLAGYTDTQYF

j_call: TRBJ1-5
clone_size: .
d_call: TRBD1
v_call: TRBV25-1
cdr3_nt: TGTGCCACTTCCCGGACAGGGGACAATCAGCCCCAGCATTTT
cdr3_aa: CATSRTGDNQPQHF

j_call: TRBJ2-7
clone_size: .
d_call: TRBD2
v_call: TRBV15
cdr3_nt: TGTGCCACCACTCCGGGACTAGCGTTCCACGAGCAGTACTTC
cdr3_aa: CATTPGLAFHEQYF

j_call: TRBJ1-5
clone_size: .
d_call: .
v_call: TRBV24-1
cdr3_nt: TGTGCCACCAGTGAAACCCAGGAATATAGCAATCAGCCCCAGCATTTT
cdr3_aa: CATSETQEYSNQPQHF

j_call: TRBJ2-7
clone_size: .
d_call: TRBD2
v_call: TRBV7-9
cdr3_nt: TGTGCCAGCAGCTTAGTAGCGGGAGACCGCGAGCAGTACTTC
cdr3_aa: CASSLVAGDREQYF

j_call: TRBJ1-5
clone_size: .
d_call: .
v_call: TRBV7-9
cdr3_nt: TGTGCCAGCAGCTTAACCCCTAACCAGCCCCAGCATTTT
cdr3_aa: CASSLTPNQPQHF

j_call: TRBJ2-7
clone_size: few
d_call: .
v_call: TRBV27
cdr3_nt: TGTGCCAGCAGTTCATCCCCGCTGGGTTTGGAGCTCTACGAGCAGTACTTC
cdr3_aa: CASSSSPLGLELYEQYF

j_call: TRBJ2-3
clone_size: .
d_call: .
v_call: TRBV4-1
cdr3_nt: TGCGCCAGCAGCCAAGGTGGTAGCGGACATAGCACAGATACGCAGTATTTT
cdr3_aa: CASSQGGSGHSTDTQYF

j_call: TRBJ1-2
clone_size: .
d_call: TRBD1
v_call: TRBV15
cdr3_nt: TGTGCCACCAGCAGGGAACAGGGGGTCAACTATGGCTACACCTTC
cdr3_aa: CATSREQGVNYGYTF

j_call: TRBJ1-1
clone_size: few
d_call: .
v_call: TRBV10-2
cdr3_nt: TGCGCCAGCAAGAACAGGGTGGGCACTGAAGCTTTCTTT
cdr3_aa: CASKNRVGTEAFF

j_call: TRBJ1-1
clone_size: .
d_call: .
v_call: TRBV11-2
cdr3_nt: TGTGCCAGCAGCCCAAGGGGCGCTGAAGCTTTCTTT
cdr3_aa: CASSPRGAEAFF

j_call: TRBJ1-1
clone_size: .
d_call: TRBD1
v_call: TRBV19
cdr3_nt: TGTGCCAGTAGTATAACCGCAGGGGGATCGAACACTGAAGCTTTCTTT
cdr3_aa: CASSITAGGSNTEAFF

j_call: TRBJ1-2
clone_size: many
d_call: .
v_call: TRBV28
cdr3_nt: TGTGCCAGCAGTGAGGAGTTTGAGAATGGCTACACCTTC
cdr3_aa: CASSEEFENGYTF

j_call: TRBJ2-3
clone_size: .
d_call: TRBD1
v_call: TRBV15
cdr3_nt: TGTGCCACCAGCATCCGGGACAGGGGAATAGATACGCAGTATTTT
cdr3_aa: CATSIRDRGIDTQYF

j_call: TRBJ2-1
clone_size: .
d_call: .
v_call: TRBV9
cdr3_nt: TGTGCCAGCAGCGAAGGGGTAAGCTCCTACAATGAGCAGTTCTTC
cdr3_aa: CASSEGVSSYNEQFF

j_call: TRBJ2-7
clone_size: .
d_call: .
v_call: TRBV27
cdr3_nt: TGTGCCAGCAGCTACAGGTTATCCTACGAGCAGTACTTC
cdr3_aa: CASSYRLSYEQYF

j_call: TRBJ1-2
clone_size: few
d_call: .
v_call: TRBV27
cdr3_nt: TGTGCCAGCAGTTTATATCGGGGGAACAGCTATGGCTACACCTTC
cdr3_aa: CASSLYRGNSYGYTF

j_call: TRBJ2-3
clone_size: .
d_call: TRBD1
v_call: TRBV6-5
cdr3_nt: TGTGCCGGGGGACAGCTTACTAGCACAGATACGCAGTATTTT
cdr3_aa: CAGGQLTSTDTQYF

j_call: TRBJ2-7
clone_size: few
d_call: TRBD2
v_call: TRBV10-3
cdr3_nt: TGTGCCATCAGTGAAAAGCGGGAGGCCTACGAGCAGTACTTC
cdr3_aa: CAISEKREAYEQYF

j_call: TRBJ1-1
clone_size: many
d_call: .
v_call: TRBV7-9
cdr3_nt: TGTGCCAGCAGCTTAGGACCCGGGGGGGAAGCTTTCTTT
cdr3_aa: CASSLGPGGEAFF

j_call: TRBJ2-1
clone_size: .
d_call: .
v_call: TRBV18
cdr3_nt: TGTGCCAGCTCGAGAAGCGATGAGCAGTTCTTC
cdr3_aa: CASSRSDEQFF

j_call: TRBJ1-4
clone_size: .
d_call: .
v_call: TRBV18
cdr3_nt: TGTGCCAGCTCACCCTTAGCCGTTTCAACTAATGAAAAACTGTTTTTT
cdr3_aa: CASSPLAVSTNEKLFF

j_call: TRBJ1-2
clone_size: once
d_call: .
v_call: TRBV19
cdr3_nt: TGTGCCAGTAGTGTACTTAACTATGGCTACACCTTC
cdr3_aa: CASSVLNYGYTF

j_call: TRBJ1-2
clone_size: .
d_call: .
v_call: TRBV24-1
cdr3_nt: TGTGCCACCAGGCTTTCTGGGTCGGGATCCTATGGCTACACCTTC
cdr3_aa: CATRLSGSGSYGYTF

j_call: TRBJ1-6
clone_size: once
d_call: TRBD1
v_call: TRBV7-9
cdr3_nt: TGTGCCAGCAGCTTAGGACAGGGGGCGCGTTCACCCCTCCACTTT
cdr3_aa: CASSLGQGARSPLHF

j_call: TRBJ1-1
clone_size: .
d_call: TRBD1
v_call: TRBV29-1
cdr3_nt: TGCAGCGGACAGGACAGGGGCGGATCTGAAGCTTTCTTT
cdr3_aa: CSGQDRGGSEAFF

j_call: TRBJ2-3
clone_size: .
d_call: TRBD2
v_call: TRBV6-4
cdr3_nt: TGTGCCAGCAGTGACATAGCGGGAGCCACAGATACGCAGTATTTT
cdr3_aa: CASSDIAGATDTQYF

j_call: TRBJ1-2
clone_size: .
d_call: .
v_call: TRBV27
cdr3_nt: TGTGCCAGCCTCCTAAACGGGATATTTCGGTATGGCTACACCTTC
cdr3_aa: CASLLNGIFRYGYTF

j_call: TRBJ1-2
clone_size: .
d_call: .
v_call: TRBV7-9
cdr3_nt: TGTGCCAGCAGCTTGAGGATCCTTGGCTACACCTTC
cdr3_aa: CASSLRILGYTF

j_call: TRBJ2-1
clone_size: .
d_call: TRBD2
v_call: TRBV27
cdr3_nt: TGTGCCAGCACCCCGTTACTAGCGGGAATTTACAATGAGCAGTTCTTC
cdr3_aa: CASTPLLAGIYNEQFF

j_call: TRBJ2-6
clone_size: .
d_call: .
v_call: TRBV5-1
cdr3_nt: TGCGCCAGCAGACCTTCCCCGGGTGGGGCCAACGTCCTGACTTTC
cdr3_aa: CASRPSPGGANVLTF

j_call: TRBJ2-2
clone_size: .
d_call: .
v_call: TRBV7-9
cdr3_nt: TGTGCCAGCAGCCACACAGGCGAAAAGCCCGGGGAGCTGTTTTTT
cdr3_aa: CASSHTGEKPGELFF

j_call: TRBJ2-7
clone_size: .
d_call: TRBD2
v_call: TRBV7-3
cdr3_nt: TGTGCCAGCAGCTTGTTCCCCGGACTAGCGGGAGAAGGATCATGCGAGCAGTACTTC
cdr3_aa: CASSLFPGLAGEGSCEQYF

j_call: TRBJ1-2
clone_size: .
d_call: .
v_call: TRBV6-5
cdr3_nt: TGTGCCAGCACCCGCTCCATACAGAACTATGGCTACACCTTC
cdr3_aa: CASTRSIQNYGYTF

j_call: TRBJ1-2
clone_size: .
d_call: .
v_call: TRBV6-5
cdr3_nt: TGTGCCAGCAGTTCTACAGGGTTGACTAACTATGGCTACACCTTC
cdr3_aa: CASSSTGLTNYGYTF

j_call: TRBJ1-1
clone_size: .
d_call: .
v_call: TRBV5-4
cdr3_nt: TGTGCCAGCAGCTTGGCCGGGAGGGGGACGGACACTGAAGCTTTCTTT
cdr3_aa: CASSLAGRGTDTEAFF

j_call: TRBJ2-5
clone_size: few
d_call: TRBD2
v_call: TRBV29-1
cdr3_nt: TGCAGCGTCGACGGACTAGCGGGGCCTGGGGAGACCCAGTACTTC
cdr3_aa: CSVDGLAGPGETQYF

j_call: TRBJ1-2
clone_size: .
d_call: TRBD1
v_call: TRBV28
cdr3_nt: TGTGCCAGCAGTAATAGGGACAGGGCTAACTATGGCTACACCTTC
cdr3_aa: CASSNRDRANYGYTF

j_call: TRBJ1-1
clone_size: .
d_call: .
v_call: TRBV19
cdr3_nt: TGTGCCAGTAGTATCAAACAGTTGAACACTGAAGCTTTCTTT
cdr3_aa: CASSIKQLNTEAFF

j_call: TRBJ2-7
clone_size: .
d_call: TRBD1
v_call: TRBV5-1
cdr3_nt: TGCGCCAGCAGCTTGCACCCAGGACAGGGTTCCTACGAGCAGTACTTC
cdr3_aa: CASSLHPGQGSYEQYF

j_call: TRBJ1-5
clone_size: .
d_call: .
v_call: TRBV6-2/TRBV6-3
cdr3_nt: TGTGCCAGCAGTTACTCGACAGTGGGGAGGGGGCCCCAGCATTTT
cdr3_aa: CASSYSTVGRGPQHF

j_call: TRBJ2-7
clone_size: .
d_call: TRBD2
v_call: TRBV24-1
cdr3_nt: TGTGCCACCAGTGATAGCGGGGGGTCCTACGAGCAGTACTTC
cdr3_aa: CATSDSGGSYEQYF

j_call: TRBJ1-4
clone_size: .
d_call: .
v_call: TRBV28
cdr3_nt: TGTGCCAGCCGGCCAGGGACTAATGAAAAACTGTTTTTT
cdr3_aa: CASRPGTNEKLFF

j_call: TRBJ1-1
clone_size: .
d_call: TRBD1
v_call: TRBV2
cdr3_nt: TGTGCCAGCCGCGGAACCGGGACAGCGAACACTGAAGCTTTCTTT
cdr3_aa: CASRGTGTANTEAFF